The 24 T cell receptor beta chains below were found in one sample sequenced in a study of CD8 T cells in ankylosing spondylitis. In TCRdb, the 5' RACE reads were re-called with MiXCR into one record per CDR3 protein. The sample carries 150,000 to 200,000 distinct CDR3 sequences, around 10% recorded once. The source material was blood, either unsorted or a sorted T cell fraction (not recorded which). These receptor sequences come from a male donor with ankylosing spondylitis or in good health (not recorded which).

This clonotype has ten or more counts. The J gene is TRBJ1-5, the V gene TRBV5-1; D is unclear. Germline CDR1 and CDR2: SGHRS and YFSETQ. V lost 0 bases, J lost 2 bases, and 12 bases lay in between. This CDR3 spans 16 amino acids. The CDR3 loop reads CASSLGPASGNQPQHF. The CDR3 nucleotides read TGCGCCAGCAGCTTGGGTCCGGCTTCGGGCAATCAGCCCCAGCATTTT.

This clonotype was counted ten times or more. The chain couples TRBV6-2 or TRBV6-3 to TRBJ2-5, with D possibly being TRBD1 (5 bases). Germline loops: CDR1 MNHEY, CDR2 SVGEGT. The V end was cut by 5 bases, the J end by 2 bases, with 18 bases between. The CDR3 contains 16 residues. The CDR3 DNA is TGTGCCAGCAGTCCCGGCAGGGCTAAGTGGCAAGAGACCCAGTACTTC. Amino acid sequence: CASSPGRAKWQETQYF.

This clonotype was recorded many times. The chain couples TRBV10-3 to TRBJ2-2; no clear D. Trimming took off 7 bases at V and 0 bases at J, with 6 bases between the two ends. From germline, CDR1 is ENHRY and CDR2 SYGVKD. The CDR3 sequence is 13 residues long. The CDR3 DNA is TGTGCCATCACCACCCCGAACACCGGGGAGCTGTTTTTT. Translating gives CAITTPNTGELFF.

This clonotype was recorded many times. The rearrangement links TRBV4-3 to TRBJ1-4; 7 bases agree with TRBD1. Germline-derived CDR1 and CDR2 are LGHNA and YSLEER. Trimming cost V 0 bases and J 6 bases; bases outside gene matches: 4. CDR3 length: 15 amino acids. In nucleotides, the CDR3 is TGCGCCAGCAGCCAAGATCCCCAGGGGGATGAAAAACTGTTTTTT. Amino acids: CASSQDPQGDEKLFF.

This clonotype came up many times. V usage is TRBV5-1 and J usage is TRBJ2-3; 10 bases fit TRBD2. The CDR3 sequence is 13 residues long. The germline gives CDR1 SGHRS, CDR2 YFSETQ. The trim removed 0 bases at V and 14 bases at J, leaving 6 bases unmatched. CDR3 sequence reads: CASSLASGSQGYF. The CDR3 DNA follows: TGCGCCAGCAGCTTGGCTAGCGGGAGCCAGGGGTATTTT.

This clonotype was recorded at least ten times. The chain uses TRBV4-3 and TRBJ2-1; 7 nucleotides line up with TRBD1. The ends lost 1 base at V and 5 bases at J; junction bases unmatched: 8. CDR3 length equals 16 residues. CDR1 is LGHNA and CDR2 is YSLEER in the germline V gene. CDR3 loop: CASSQVVTGANNEQFF. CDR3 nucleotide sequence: TGCGCCAGCAGCCAAGTAGTCACAGGGGCGAACAATGAGCAGTTCTTC.

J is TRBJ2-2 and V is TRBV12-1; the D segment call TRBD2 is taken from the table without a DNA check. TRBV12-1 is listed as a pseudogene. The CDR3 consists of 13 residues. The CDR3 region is CASSPDLPGELFF. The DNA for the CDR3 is TGTGCCAGCAGCCCCGACCTCCCCGGGGAGCTGTTTTTT.

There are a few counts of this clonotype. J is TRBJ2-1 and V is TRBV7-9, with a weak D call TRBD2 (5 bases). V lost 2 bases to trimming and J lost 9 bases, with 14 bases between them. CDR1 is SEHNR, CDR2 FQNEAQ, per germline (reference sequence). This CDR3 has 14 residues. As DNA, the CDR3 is TGTGCCAGCAGCTTAATTGGTCCGGGGTTTGAGCAGTTCTTC. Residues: CASSLIGPGFEQFF.

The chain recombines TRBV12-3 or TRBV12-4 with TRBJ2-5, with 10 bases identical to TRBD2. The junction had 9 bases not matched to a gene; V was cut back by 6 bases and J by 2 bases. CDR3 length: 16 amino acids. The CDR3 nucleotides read TGTGCCAGCAGAAGAATAGCGGGGGGCGGACAAGAGACCCAGTACTTC. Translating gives CASRRIAGGGQETQYF.

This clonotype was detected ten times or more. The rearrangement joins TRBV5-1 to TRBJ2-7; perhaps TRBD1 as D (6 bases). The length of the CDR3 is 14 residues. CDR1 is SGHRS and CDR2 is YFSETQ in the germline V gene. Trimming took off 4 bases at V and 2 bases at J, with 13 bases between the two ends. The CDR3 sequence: CASSTGTSTYEQYF. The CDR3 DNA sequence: TGCGCCAGCAGCACCGGGACATCTACCTACGAGCAGTACTTC.

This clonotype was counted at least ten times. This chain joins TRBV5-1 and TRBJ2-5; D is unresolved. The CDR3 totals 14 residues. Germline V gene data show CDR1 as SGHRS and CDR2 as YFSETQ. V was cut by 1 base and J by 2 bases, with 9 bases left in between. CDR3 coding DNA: TGCGCCAGCAGCTTGTCGGCCGCTCAAGAGACCCAGTACTTC. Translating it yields CASSLSAAQETQYF.

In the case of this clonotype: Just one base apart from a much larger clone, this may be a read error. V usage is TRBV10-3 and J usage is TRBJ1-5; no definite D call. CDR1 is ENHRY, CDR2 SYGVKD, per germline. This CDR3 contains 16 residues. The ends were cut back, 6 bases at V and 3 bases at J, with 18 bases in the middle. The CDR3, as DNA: TGTGCCATCAGGCCTAAGGGTCAAGAATCCAATCAGCCCCAGCATTTT. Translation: CAIRPKGQESNQPQHF.

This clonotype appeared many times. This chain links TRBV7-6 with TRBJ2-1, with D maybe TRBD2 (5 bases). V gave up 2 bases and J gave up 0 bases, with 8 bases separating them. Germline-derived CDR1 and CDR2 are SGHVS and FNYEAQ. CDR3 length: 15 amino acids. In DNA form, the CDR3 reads TGTGCCAGCAGCTTATACACTAGCTCCTACAATGAGCAGTTCTTC. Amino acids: CASSLYTSSYNEQFF. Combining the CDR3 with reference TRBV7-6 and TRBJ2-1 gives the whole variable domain GAGVSQSPRYKVTKRGQDVALRCDPISGHVSLYWYRQALGQGPEFLTYFNYEAQQDKSGLPNDRFSAERPEGSISTLTIQRTEQRDSAMYRCASSLYTSSYNEQFFGPGTRLTVL.

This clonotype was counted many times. CDR3 coding DNA: TGTGCCAGCAGCTTATGGGCCCAAGAGACCCAGTACTTC. This codes for CASSLWAQETQYF. This rearrangement joins TRBV7-2 to TRBJ2-5; no definite D call. V gave up 2 bases and J gave up 1 base, with 5 bases separating them. Per the germline V gene, CDR1 is SGHTA and CDR2 is FQGNSA. The CDR3 length is 13 residues.

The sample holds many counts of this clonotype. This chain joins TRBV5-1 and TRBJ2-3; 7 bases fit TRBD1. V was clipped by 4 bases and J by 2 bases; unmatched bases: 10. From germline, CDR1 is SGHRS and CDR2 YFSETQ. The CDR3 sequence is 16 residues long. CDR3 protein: CASSQEGQLNTDTQYF. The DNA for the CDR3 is TGCGCCAGCAGCCAAGAGGGACAGCTCAACACAGATACGCAGTATTTT.

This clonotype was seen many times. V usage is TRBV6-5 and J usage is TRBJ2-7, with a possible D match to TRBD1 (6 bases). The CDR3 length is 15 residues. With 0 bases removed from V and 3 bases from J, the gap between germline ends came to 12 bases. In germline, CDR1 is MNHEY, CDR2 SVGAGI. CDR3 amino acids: CASSYSNQQGYEQYF. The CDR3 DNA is TGTGCCAGCAGTTACTCCAATCAACAGGGCTACGAGCAGTACTTC.

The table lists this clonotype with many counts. CDR3 protein: CASSYSGGRTDTQYF. The CDR3 region has the DNA TGTGCCAGCAGTTACTCGGGGGGGCGCACAGATACGCAGTATTTT. The rearrangement links TRBV6-5 to TRBJ2-3, with D perhaps matching TRBD2 (7 bases). The CDR3 has 15 amino acids. The V end was cut by 0 bases, the J end by 1 base, with 8 bases between. Per germline, CDR1 MNHEY and CDR2 SVGAGI.

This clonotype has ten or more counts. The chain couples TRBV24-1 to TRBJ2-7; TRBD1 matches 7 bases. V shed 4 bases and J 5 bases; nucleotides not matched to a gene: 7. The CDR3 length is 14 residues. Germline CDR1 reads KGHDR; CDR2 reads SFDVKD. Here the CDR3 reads CATSDNRGFDEQYF. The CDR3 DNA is TGTGCCACCAGTGACAACAGGGGATTCGACGAGCAGTACTTC.

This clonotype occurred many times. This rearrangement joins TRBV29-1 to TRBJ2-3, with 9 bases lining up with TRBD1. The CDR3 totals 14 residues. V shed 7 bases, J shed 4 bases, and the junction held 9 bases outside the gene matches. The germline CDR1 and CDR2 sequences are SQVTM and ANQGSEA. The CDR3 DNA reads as TGCAGCGCATCCCCGGGACAGGGCTCAGATACGCAGTATTTT. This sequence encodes CSASPGQGSDTQYF.

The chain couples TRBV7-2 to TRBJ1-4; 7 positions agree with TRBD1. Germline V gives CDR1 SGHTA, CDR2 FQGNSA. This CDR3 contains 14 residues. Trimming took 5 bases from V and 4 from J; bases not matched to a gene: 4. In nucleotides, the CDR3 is TGTGCCAGCAGCCCGGGACAGTATAATGAAAAACTGTTTTTT. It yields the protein CASSPGQYNEKLFF.

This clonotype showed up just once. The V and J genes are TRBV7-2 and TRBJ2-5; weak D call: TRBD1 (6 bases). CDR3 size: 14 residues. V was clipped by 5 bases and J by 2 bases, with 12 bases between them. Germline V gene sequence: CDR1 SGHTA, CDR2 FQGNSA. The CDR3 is CASSLTGWQETQYF. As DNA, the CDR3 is TGTGCCAGCAGCCTCACAGGGTGGCAAGAGACCCAGTACTTC. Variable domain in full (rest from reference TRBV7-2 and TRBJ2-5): GAGVSQSPSNKVTEKGKDVELRCDPISGHTALYWYRQSLGQGLEFLIYFQGNSAPDKSGLPSDRFSAERTGGSVSTLTIQRTQQEDSAVYLCASSLTGWQETQYFGPGTRLLVL.

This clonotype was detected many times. CDR3 residues: CASSRSEASEETQYF. The CDR3 DNA follows: TGTGCCAGCAGCCGATCAGAGGCTAGCGAAGAGACCCAGTACTTC. V usage is TRBV3-1 and J usage is TRBJ2-5, with a weak D call TRBD2 (6 bases). The CDR3 loop spans 15 amino acids. Germline V CDR1 and CDR2: LGHDT, YNNKEL (reference sequence). V was cut by 4 bases and J by 3 bases, with 15 bases left in between.

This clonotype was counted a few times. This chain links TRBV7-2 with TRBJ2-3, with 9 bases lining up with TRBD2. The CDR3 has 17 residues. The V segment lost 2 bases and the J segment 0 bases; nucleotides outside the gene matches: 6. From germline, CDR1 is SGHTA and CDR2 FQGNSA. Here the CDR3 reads CASSLQLAGTSTDTQYF. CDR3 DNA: TGTGCCAGCAGCTTACAGCTAGCGGGGACCAGCACAGATACGCAGTATTTT.

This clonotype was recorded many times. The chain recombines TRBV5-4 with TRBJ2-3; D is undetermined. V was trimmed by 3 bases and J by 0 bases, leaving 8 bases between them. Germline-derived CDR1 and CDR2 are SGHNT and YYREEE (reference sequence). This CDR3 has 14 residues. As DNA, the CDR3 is TGTGCCAGCAGCTCCCCGGACAGCACAGATACGCAGTATTTT. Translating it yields CASSSPDSTDTQYF.